These 10 T cell receptor beta chains were sequenced from one sample in a study of T cells in Graves' hyperthyroidism and ophthalmopathy. Amplification yielded TCR beta CDR3 regions, with RNA transcripts as the source. The HTBI primer set drove a first-round RT-PCR of the TCR CDR3. TCRdb used MiXCR to reprocess the multiplex PCR reads, holding one entry per CDR3 protein. This table has about 420,000 distinct CDR3 sequences, about an eighth appearing once. The sample was blood. These receptors all come from a woman between 18 and 30 years old with Graves' hyperthyroidism.

This clonotype was counted many times. J is TRBJ2-1 and V is TRBV20-1, with 12 positions matching TRBD1. J lost 4 bases, V lost 6 bases, and 19 bases had no gene match. CDR1 is DFQATT, CDR2 SNEGSKA, per germline (reference sequence). The CDR3 loop spans 19 amino acids. The CDR3 DNA follows: TGCAGTGCCCCCGGTCGGGACAGGGGGCAAGGTGGCTATTACAATGAGCAGTTCTTC. Encoded protein: CSAPGRDRGQGGYYNEQFF.

This clonotype was counted ten times or more. This chain links TRBV12-3 or TRBV12-4 with TRBJ2-7; unclear D gene. Trimming cost V 5 bases and J 3 bases, with 17 bases left between them. The CDR3 is 15 residues long. In DNA form, the CDR3 reads TGTGCCAGCAGTCCAGGCAGGCTAGTCGGCTACGAGCAGTACTTC. Protein: CASSPGRLVGYEQYF.

The chain couples TRBV6-1 to TRBJ2-2; 13 bases agree with TRBD2. Germline V CDR1 and CDR2: MNHNS, SASEGT. V shed 1 base and J 4 bases; nucleotides not matched to a gene: 0. CDR3 length: 16 amino acids. The DNA of the CDR3 is TGTGCCAGCAGTGAAGGGACTAGCGGGAGCACCGGGGAGCTGTTTTTT. It codes for CASSEGTSGSTGELFF.

This clonotype was counted at least ten times. This chain connects TRBV10-2 to TRBJ2-7; D call uncertain. CDR1 is WSHSY, CDR2 SAAADI, per germline. There are 13 residues in the CDR3. The germline V and J ends were trimmed by 3 bases and 4 bases, with 10 bases remaining between them. The DNA of the CDR3 is TGCGCCAGCAGTGATAGTCCAGGATACGAGCAGTACTTC. Translation: CASSDSPGYEQYF.

At least ten counts were recorded for this clonotype. V gene TRBV4-1 combines with J gene TRBJ2-7; D may be TRBD1 (5 bases). CDR3 length equals 15 residues. Germline V lookup: CDR1 MGHRA, CDR2 YSYEKL. The V gene lost 0 bases and the J gene lost 5 bases, with 14 bases spanning the gap. In DNA form, the CDR3 reads TGCGCCAGCAGCCAAGAAGGCAGGGTCGGCCACGAGCAGTACTTC. Amino acid sequence: CASSQEGRVGHEQYF.

This clonotype occurred many times. The chain employs TRBV11-2 and TRBJ1-1; possibly TRBD1 for D (5 bases). The CDR3 length is 13 residues. With 1 base removed from V and 7 bases from J, the gap between germline ends came to 10 bases. CDR1 and CDR2 (germline): SGHAT, FQNNGV. The CDR3 nucleotides are TGTGCCAGCAGCTTAGCTCTCAGGGATGAAGCTTTCTTT. It codes for CASSLALRDEAFF.

This clonotype showed up many times. The chain uses TRBV30 and TRBJ1-1; D is ambiguous. Trimming took 0 bases from V and 1 from J, leaving 9 bases between them. The CDR3 is 14 residues long. Germline CDR1 reads GTSNPN; CDR2 reads SVGIG (reference sequence). The CDR3 DNA follows: TGTGCCTGGAGTGTGGGCGGAACGAACACTGAAGCTTTCTTT. Its translation: CAWSVGGTNTEAFF.

This clonotype was seen at least ten times. The chain joins TRBV6-2 or TRBV6-3 to TRBJ2-7; TRBD2 matches 8 bases. The junction had 17 bases not matched to a gene; V was cut back by 6 bases and J by 4 bases. The CDR3 length is 17 residues. Looked up from germline, CDR1 is MNHEY and CDR2 is SVGEGT. DNA for the CDR3: TGTGCCAGCAGCCCGGCCAGCGGGAGCTCCTTCGGGTACGAGCAGTACTTC. Translated: CASSPASGSSFGYEQYF.

This clonotype was observed many times. The chain is built from TRBV7-3 and TRBJ1-1; D is uncertain. The CDR3 is made up of 15 amino acids. Germline lookup yields CDR1 SGHTA and CDR2 FQGTGA. The V end lost 5 bases, the J end lost 9 bases, and 22 bases lay between the germline ends. CDR3: CASSPGRNSLTKAFF. DNA of the CDR3: TGTGCCAGCAGCCCCGGACGGAATTCACTCACCAAAGCTTTCTTT.

Many counts were recorded for this clonotype. V and J are TRBV11-3 and TRBJ2-1; D is unclear. V was shortened by 1 base and J by 6 bases, with 7 bases between the two germline ends. The CDR3 runs to 13 residues. Germline V gene data show CDR1 as SGHNT and CDR2 as YENEEA. CDR3 protein: CASSLGPINEQFF. CDR3 sequence (DNA): TGTGCCAGCAGCTTAGGGCCTATCAATGAGCAGTTCTTC.